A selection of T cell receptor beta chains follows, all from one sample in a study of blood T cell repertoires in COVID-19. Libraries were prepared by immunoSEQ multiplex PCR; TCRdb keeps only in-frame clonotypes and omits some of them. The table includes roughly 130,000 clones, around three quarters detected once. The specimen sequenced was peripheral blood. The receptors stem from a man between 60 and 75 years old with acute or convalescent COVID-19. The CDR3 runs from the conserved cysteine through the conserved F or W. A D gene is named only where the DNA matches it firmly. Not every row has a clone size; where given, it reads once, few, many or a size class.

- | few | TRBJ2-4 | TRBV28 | CATIGGVKNIQYF | TGTGCCACCATCGGCGGGGTCAAAAACATTCAGTACTTC
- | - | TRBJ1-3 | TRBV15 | CATSGGRVGNTIYF | TGTGCCACCAGTGGAGGTCGAGTCGGAAACACCATATATTTT
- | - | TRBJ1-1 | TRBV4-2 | CASSLQVGGDTEAFF | TGTGCCAGCAGTCTCCAGGTAGGGGGAGACACTGAAGCTTTCTTT
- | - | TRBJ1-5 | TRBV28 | CRAGKANQPQHF | TGTCGGGCAGGGAAGGCCAATCAGCCCCAGCATTTT
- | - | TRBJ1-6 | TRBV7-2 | CASRTGLPNSPLHF | TGTGCCAGCAGGACAGGTTTGCCTAATTCACCCCTCCACTTT
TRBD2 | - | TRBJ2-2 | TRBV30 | CAWSGPWGGSGTGELFF | TGTGCCTGGAGTGGCCCCTGGGGCGGGAGCGGCACCGGGGAGCTGTTTTTT
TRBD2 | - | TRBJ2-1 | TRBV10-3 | CATTFGLAVNNEQFF | TGTGCCACAACCTTCGGACTAGCGGTTAACAATGAGCAGTTCTTC
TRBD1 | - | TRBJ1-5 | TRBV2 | CASSEQTGGYQPQHF | TGTGCCAGCAGTGAACAGACAGGGGGTTATCAGCCCCAGCATTTT
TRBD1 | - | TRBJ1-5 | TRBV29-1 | CSVSDRAGQPQHF | TGCAGCGTTTCTGACAGGGCAGGTCAGCCCCAGCATTTT
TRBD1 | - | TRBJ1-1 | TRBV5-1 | CASSLVQGALAEAFF | TGCGCCAGCAGCTTGGTTCAGGGGGCGCTGGCTGAAGCTTTCTTT
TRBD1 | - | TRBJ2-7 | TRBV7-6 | CASSEAGQGDYEQYF | TGTGCCAGCAGCGAAGCAGGACAGGGAGACTACGAGCAGTACTTC
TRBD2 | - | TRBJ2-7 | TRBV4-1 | CASSPTSEAYEQYF | TGCGCCAGCAGCCCGACTAGCGAAGCCTACGAGCAGTACTTC
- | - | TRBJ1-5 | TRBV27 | CASGYGNQPQHF | TGTGCCAGCGGGTACGGGAATCAGCCCCAGCATTTT
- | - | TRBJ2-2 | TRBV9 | CASSVDDTYTGELFF | TGTGCCAGCAGCGTAGATGACACCTACACCGGGGAGCTGTTTTTT
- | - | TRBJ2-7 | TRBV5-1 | CASSLVGGSYEQYF | TGCGCCAGCAGCTTGGTTGGCGGCTCCTACGAGCAGTACTTC
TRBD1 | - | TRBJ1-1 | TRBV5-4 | CASSPARQGGAEAFF | TGTGCCAGCAGCCCAGCAAGACAGGGCGGGGCTGAAGCTTTCTTT
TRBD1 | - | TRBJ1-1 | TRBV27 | CASSLKRPGQGGTSNTEAFF | TGTGCCAGCAGTTTGAAACGACCGGGACAGGGGGGGACTTCTAACACTGAAGCTTTCTTT
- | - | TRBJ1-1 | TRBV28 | CASLGVRTEAFF | TGTGCCAGCTTGGGTGTGCGGACTGAAGCTTTCTTT
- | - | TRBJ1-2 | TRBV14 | CASSLEINYGYTF | TGTGCCAGCAGTCTCGAGATTAACTATGGCTACACCTTC
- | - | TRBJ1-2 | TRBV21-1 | CASSKSPARLPCYGYTF | TGTGCCAGCAGCAAATCACCGGCGCGACTGCCTTGCTATGGCTACACCTTC
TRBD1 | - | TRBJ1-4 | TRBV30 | CAWSANRGVEKLFF | TGTGCCTGGAGCGCAAACAGGGGTGTTGAAAAACTGTTTTTT
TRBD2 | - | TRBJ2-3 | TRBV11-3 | CASSLGTRGTDTQYF | TGTGCCAGCAGCTTAGGGACTAGAGGCACAGATACGCAGTATTTT
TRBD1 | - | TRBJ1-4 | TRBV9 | CASSLGQGSEKLFF | TGTGCCAGCAGCTTAGGACAGGGGTCTGAAAAACTGTTTTTT
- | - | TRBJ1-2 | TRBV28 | CASSSQGTNYGYTF | TGTGCCAGCAGTTCACAGGGTACTAACTATGGCTACACCTTC
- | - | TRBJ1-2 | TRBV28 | CASSLAGASTLNYGYTF | TGTGCCAGCAGTTTAGCGGGGGCCTCAACGCTTAATTATGGCTACACCTTC
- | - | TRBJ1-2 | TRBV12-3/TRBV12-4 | CASSLGQNYGYTF | TGTGCCAGCAGTTTAGGCCAGAACTATGGCTACACCTTC
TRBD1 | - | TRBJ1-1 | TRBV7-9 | CASSLEGTGANEAFF | TGTGCCAGCAGCTTGGAGGGGACAGGCGCCAACGAAGCTTTCTTT
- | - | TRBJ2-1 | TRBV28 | CASSSTGLGSSYNEQFF | TGTGCCAGCAGTTCGACAGGGCTCGGGAGCTCCTACAATGAGCAGTTCTTC
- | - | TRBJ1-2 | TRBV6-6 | CASRRRVGDYGYTF | TGTGCCAGCAGACGCAGGGTTGGTGACTATGGCTACACCTTC
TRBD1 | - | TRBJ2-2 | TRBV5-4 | CASSPWTGGTGELFF | TGTGCCAGCAGCCCCTGGACAGGGGGCACCGGGGAGCTGTTTTTT
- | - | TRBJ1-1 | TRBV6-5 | CASKWEDTEAFF | TGTGCCAGCAAGTGGGAGGACACTGAAGCTTTCTTT
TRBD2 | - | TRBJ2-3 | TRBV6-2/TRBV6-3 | CASSGLAGGVLDTQYF | TGTGCCAGCAGTGGACTAGCGGGAGGGGTATTAGATACGCAGTATTTT
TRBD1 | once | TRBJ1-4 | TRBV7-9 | CASSQGQGGEKLFF | TGTGCCAGCAGCCAAGGACAGGGGGGGGAAAAACTGTTTTTT